Sequencing of this TCR beta chain was carried out in a study of beta chain features in type 1 diabetes. Germline trimming cut 1 base from V and 8 bases from J; bases unmatched to any gene: 11. The germline V gene encodes CDR1 SGHTA and CDR2 FQGNSA. There are 17 residues in the CDR3. Overall study results and limits: VDJ junctions from patients with type 1 diabetes contained fewer insertions and more deletions.

With regard to this clone: As yet, its antigen is unknown.

Expressed TCRB transcripts were sequenced because the entire RNA isolate underwent reverse transcription. An average of approximately 4 million reads was obtained for naive, central memory and regulatory T cell samples. Profiling relied on immunoSEQ multiplex PCR, and the TCRdb table lists in-frame clones only, not all of them. The profile shows 140,000 to 150,000 clones, under 60% of them singletons. The J gene is TRBJ2-1, the V gene TRBV7-2; 10 bases are a match to TRBD2. The material sequenced was Tregs from blood. The receptor's source is a man aged 18 to 30 in good health. CDR3 DNA sequence: TGTGCCAGCAGCTTAGGCCCTGTGGCTAGCGGGGGCTATGAGCAGTTCTTC. Translation gives CASSLGPVASGGYEQFF.